The present TCR beta chain was sequenced within a study of blood T cell repertoires in COVID-19. Germline CDR1 reads LGHDT; CDR2 reads YNNKEL (reference sequence). Trimming at V came to 3 bases and at J to 2 bases, leaving 5 bases not matched to a gene. There are 15 residues in the CDR3. The method was immunoSEQ multiplex PCR; TCRdb's version includes in-frame clones alone and lacks a portion of them. The data contain 65,000 to 90,000 clones, roughly 84% of them singletons. The clonotype originates from an elderly woman in a cohort sampled during active or convalescent COVID-19. The sequenced sample was peripheral blood. This chain connects TRBV3-1 (or the pseudogene TRBV3-2) to TRBJ2-3; 7 bases line up with TRBD2. The CDR3 bases are TGTGCCAGCAGCCATAAGCGGGGTCTCACAGATACGCAGTATTTT. Protein: CASSHKRGLTDTQYF.